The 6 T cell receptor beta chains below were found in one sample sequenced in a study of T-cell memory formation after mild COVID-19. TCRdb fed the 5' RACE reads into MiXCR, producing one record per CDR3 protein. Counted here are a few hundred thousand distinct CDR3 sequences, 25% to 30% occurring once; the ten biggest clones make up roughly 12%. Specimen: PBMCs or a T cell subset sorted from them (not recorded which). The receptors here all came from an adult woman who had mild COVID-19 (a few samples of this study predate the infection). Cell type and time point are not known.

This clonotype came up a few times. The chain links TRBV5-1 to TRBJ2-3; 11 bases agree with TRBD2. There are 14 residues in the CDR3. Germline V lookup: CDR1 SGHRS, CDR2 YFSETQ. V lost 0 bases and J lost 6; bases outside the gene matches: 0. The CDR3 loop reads CASSLGTSGDTQYF. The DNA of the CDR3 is TGCGCCAGCAGCTTGGGGACTAGCGGGGATACGCAGTATTTT. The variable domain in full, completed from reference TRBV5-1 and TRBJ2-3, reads KAGVTQTPRYLIKTRGQQVTLSCSPISGHRSVSWYQQTPGQGLQFLFEYFSETQRNKGNFPGRFSGRQFSNSRSEMNVSTLELGDSALYLCASSLGTSGDTQYFGPGTRLTVL.

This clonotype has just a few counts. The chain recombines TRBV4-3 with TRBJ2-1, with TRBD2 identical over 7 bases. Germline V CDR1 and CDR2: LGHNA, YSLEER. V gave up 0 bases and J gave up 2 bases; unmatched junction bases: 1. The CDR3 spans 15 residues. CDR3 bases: TGCGCCAGCAGCCAAGATCTAGCGGCCTACAATGAGCAGTTCTTC. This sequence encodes CASSQDLAAYNEQFF.

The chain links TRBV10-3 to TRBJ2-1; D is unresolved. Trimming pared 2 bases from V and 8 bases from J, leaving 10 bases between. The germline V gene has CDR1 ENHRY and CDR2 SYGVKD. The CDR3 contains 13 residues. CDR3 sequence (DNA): TGTGCCATCAGTGAGACCGGTCCCGATGAGCAGTTCTTC. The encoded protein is CAISETGPDEQFF.

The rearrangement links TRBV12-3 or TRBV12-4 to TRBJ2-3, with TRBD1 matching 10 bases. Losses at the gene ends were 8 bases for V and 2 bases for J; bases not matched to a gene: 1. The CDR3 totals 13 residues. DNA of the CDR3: TGTGCCAGCGGGACAGGGGACACAGATACGCAGTATTTT. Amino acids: CASGTGDTDTQYF.

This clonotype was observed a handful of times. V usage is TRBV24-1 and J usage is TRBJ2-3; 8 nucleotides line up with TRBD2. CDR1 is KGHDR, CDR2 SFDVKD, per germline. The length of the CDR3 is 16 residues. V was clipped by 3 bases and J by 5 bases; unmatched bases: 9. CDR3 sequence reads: CATSDPAGVGGDTQYF. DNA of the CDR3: TGTGCCACCAGTGATCCAGCGGGAGTGGGAGGAGATACGCAGTATTTT.

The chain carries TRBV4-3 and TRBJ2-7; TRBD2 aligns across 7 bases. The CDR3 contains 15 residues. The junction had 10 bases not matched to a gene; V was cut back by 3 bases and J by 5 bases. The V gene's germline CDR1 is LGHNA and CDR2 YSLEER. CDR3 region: CASSQSPVGGDEQYF. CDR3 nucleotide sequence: TGCGCCAGCAGCCAGAGCCCCGTGGGGGGGGACGAGCAGTACTTC.